Detailed here is one T cell receptor beta chain. The authors ran a second PCR of roughly 6 to 12 cycles using a sample-barcoded 5' primer and a J-beta primer mix. Every molecule of cDNA carried a tag from a template-switch adaptor with 12 random nucleotides. TCRdb re-called the 5' RACE reads through MiXCR, storing one row per CDR3 protein. The table records about 1,600,000 distinct CDR3 sequences, 42% of them present only once. The CDR3 sequence is 13 residues long. These data come from a study of blood T cells in healthy people across ages. The receptor was derived from a woman aged 18-29 years in good health. The specimen sequenced was blood. V gene TRBV12-2 combines with J gene TRBJ2-1; TRBD1, the table's D call, lacks a check against the DNA. TRBV12-2 is an annotated pseudogene. CDR3 sequence reads: CASRVRDHNEQFF. The CDR3 nucleotides are TGTGCAAGTCGCGTCCGGGACCACAATGAGCAGTTCTTC.